This TCR beta chain is from a study of graft-versus-host responses after intestinal transplantation. Study-level information: Multivisceral, liver-intestinal, or isolated intestinal grafts went to recipients. Study-wide results and limits: Within the allografts of patients who had graft-donor T cell macrochimerism, graft-versus-host to host-versus-graft clonal ratios were high. In recipient marrow, GvH clones were found, and some appeared first in ileum or blood. HvG clone declines early post-transplant were associated with peak circulating GvH levels.

Only in-frame clones appear in the TCRdb table, and some are missing; sequencing was by immunoSEQ multiplex PCR. The data show roughly 43,000 clones, approximately 94% seen once. Worth noting for this clone: Its antigen is unknown.

V was shortened by 1 base and J by 7 bases, with 13 bases between the two germline ends. The CDR3 is 14 amino acids. Germline CDR1 is MGHRA and CDR2 is YSYEKL. The sequence derives from a human patient who received an intestinal transplant, so some T cells may come from the graft donor. V gene TRBV4-1 combines with J gene TRBJ1-1; D is possibly TRBD1 (6 bases). The sample here was PBMCs, taken 335 days after intestinal transplant. The chain's CDR3 is CASSQVRRTDEAFF. CDR3 coding DNA: TGCGCCAGCAGCCAAGTACGGAGGACAGATGAAGCTTTCTTT.